This T cell receptor beta chain was profiled in a study of PD-L1 blockade in urothelial cancer. Study-wide context: Blood analysis occurred 3 weeks (second dose) and 6 weeks after treatment start.

The study collected 1 to 8 samples per patient, pretreatment and on-treatment. The CDR3 has 13 amino acids. Looked up from germline, CDR1 is KGHSH and CDR2 is LQKENI. Trimming took 6 bases from V and 9 from J, leaving 15 bases between them. Only in-frame clones appear in the TCRdb table, and some are missing; sequencing was by immunoSEQ multiplex PCR. Counted here are 70,000 or so clones, around four fifths occurring once; the ten biggest clones make up 4.7%. Sequenced material: PBMCs, taken around atezolizumab (anti-PD-L1) treatment. This chain links TRBV18 with TRBJ2-1, with D possibly TRBD1 on 6 matching bases. The sequence came from a man in his 70s with urothelial cancer. For the CDR3, the DNA is TGTGCCAGCTCTCTAGGACAGCAACTTGAGCAGTTCTTC. Residues: CASSLGQQLEQFF.